This TCR beta chain was recovered during a study of blood T cell repertoires in COVID-19. Turning to the study itself: PBMCs, B-cell-depleted T cells, or T cells provided the cDNA or gDNA that made up the material.

In the study's own analysis: Estimates of nucleated cell counts were drawn from the amplification of reference gene primers. Data came from immunoSEQ multiplex PCR; TCRdb stores just in-frame clones and leaves some out. V and J calls plus clone size are reproduced from that table; the DNA served to infer D and trimming. In the table there are 150,000 to 200,000 clones, around 87% of which are singletons. Material for sequencing was peripheral blood. This TCR derives from a woman in her seventies with COVID-19, enrolled during active disease.

CDR3 protein: CASSQGLEGGELFF. Written as DNA, the CDR3 is TGTGCCAGCAGCCAGGGACTTGAAGGCGGGGAGCTGTTTTTT. V and J are TRBV3-1 (or the pseudogene TRBV3-2) and TRBJ2-2; perhaps TRBD2 as D (6 bases). CDR3 size: 14 residues. V dropped 3 bases and J dropped 7 bases, with 12 bases sitting between them. Germline assignment: CDR1 LGHDT and CDR2 YNNKEL (reference sequence).